These 10 T cell receptor beta chains were all obtained from the same sample, sequenced in a study of preoperative IRX-2 immunotherapy in early breast cancer. Assay used: immunoSEQ multiplex PCR; TCRdb lists only in-frame clones, some missing. This table holds some 99,000 clones, 75% to 90% found once. The treatment is: preoperative locoregional IRX-2 cytokine immunotherapy. Sequenced here: tumor tissue, sampled after IRX-2 immunotherapy. The receptors stem from a human donor with breast cancer.

This rearrangement joins TRBV5-1 to TRBJ2-5, with 7 bases fitting TRBD2. There are 17 residues in the CDR3. The J segment lost 3 bases and the V segment lost 4 bases, leaving 15 bases of the junction unmatched. The V gene's germline CDR1 is SGHRS and CDR2 YFSETQ. CDR3 protein: CASSPAVPGGNKETQYF. Here the CDR3 DNA reads TGCGCCAGCAGCCCAGCAGTGCCCGGGGGGAACAAAGAGACCCAGTACTTC.

J is TRBJ1-1 and V is TRBV11-3, with 10 nucleotides matching TRBD1. CDR3 length: 15 residues. Germline V gives CDR1 SGHNT, CDR2 YENEEA. J was trimmed by 6 bases and V by 5 bases; bases with no gene match: 9. Written as DNA, the CDR3 is TGTGCCAGCAGCGCCTCCGGGACAGGGGACGCTGAAGCTTTCTTT. Encoded protein: CASSASGTGDAEAFF. The whole variable domain, filled in from reference TRBV11-3 and TRBJ1-1, reads EAGVVQSPRYKIIEKKQPVAFWCNPISGHNTLYWYLQNLGQGPELLIRYENEEAVDDSQLPKDRFSAERLKGVDSTLKIQPAELGDSAVYLCASSASGTGDAEAFFGQGTRLTVV.

The chain links TRBV11-3 to TRBJ1-3; no firm D call. V lost 4 bases and J lost 0, with 7 bases in between. Germline V lookup: CDR1 SGHNT, CDR2 YENEEA. The CDR3 has 14 residues. The CDR3 protein is CASSSRDSGNTIYF. Written as DNA, the CDR3 is TGTGCCAGCAGCTCGAGAGACTCTGGAAACACCATATATTTT.

The chain recombines TRBV7-4 with TRBJ2-1, with D perhaps TRBD2 (5 bases). V lost 4 bases and J 10 bases, leaving 14 bases between the germline ends. The germline CDR1 and CDR2 sequences are SGHVT and SQSDAQ. This CDR3 comprises 13 residues. The chain's CDR3 is CASSSTRGDEQFF. Written as DNA, the CDR3 is TGTGCCAGCAGCTCGACCCGGGGAGACGAGCAGTTCTTC.

This clone was found once. The J gene is TRBJ2-1, the V gene TRBV28; D is unresolved. Per the germline V gene, CDR1 is MDHEN and CDR2 is SYDVKM. This CDR3 contains 14 residues. Trimming stripped 2 bases from V and 9 bases from J, with 14 bases between. The CDR3: CASSLGSASSEQFF. For the CDR3, the DNA is TGTGCCAGCAGTTTAGGGTCAGCGAGCAGTGAGCAGTTCTTC.

The J gene is TRBJ1-1, the V gene TRBV18; TRBD1 is a possible D gene (5 bases). The V end lost 6 bases, the J end lost 2 bases, and 16 bases lay between the germline ends. CDR3 length: 15 amino acids. Per germline, CDR1 KGHSH and CDR2 LQKENI. For the CDR3, the DNA is TGTGCCAGCTCGCGGGAGGGGCAATTTAACACTGAAGCTTTCTTT. It specifies CASSREGQFNTEAFF.

Here the CDR3 reads CAISEQPQGNQPQHF. The CDR3 nucleotides are TGTGCCATCAGTGAGCAACCTCAGGGGAATCAGCCCCAGCATTTT. The V and J genes are TRBV10-3 and TRBJ1-5; possible D gene TRBD1, 6 bases. Germline CDR1 ENHRY, CDR2 SYGVKD. The CDR3 covers 15 residues. V lost 2 bases, J lost 4 bases, and 12 bases lay in between.

The chain joins TRBV28 to TRBJ2-2, with D possibly TRBD1 on 6 matching bases. V lost 7 bases, J lost 4 bases, and 13 bases lay in between. This CDR3 contains 14 residues. The germline CDR1 and CDR2 sequences are MDHEN and SYDVKM. CDR3 region: CASTPQGSTGELFF. The CDR3 DNA follows: TGTGCCAGCACTCCCCAGGGGAGCACCGGGGAGCTGTTTTTT.

This clone was seen once. The chain couples TRBV28 to TRBJ1-1; D may be TRBD1 (5 bases). The V gene's germline CDR1 is MDHEN and CDR2 SYDVKM. Trimming cost V 7 bases and J 4 bases, with 19 bases left between them. The CDR3 consists of 15 residues. This CDR3 reads CASTNPLRDVTEAFF. The CDR3 DNA sequence: TGTGCCAGCACCAACCCCCTTCGGGACGTCACTGAAGCTTTCTTT. Filled out from reference TRBV28 and TRBJ1-1, the complete variable domain reads DVKVTQSSRYLVKRTGEKVFLECVQDMDHENMFWYRQDPGLGLRLIYFSYDVKMKEKGDIPEGYSVSREKKERFSLILESASTNQTSMYLCASTNPLRDVTEAFFGQGTRLTVV.

The rearrangement uses TRBV15 and TRBJ1-4; D unresolved. V shed 2 bases and J shed 4 bases, with 8 bases lying between them. The V gene's germline CDR1 is LNHNV and CDR2 YYDKDF (reference sequence). The CDR3 contains 14 residues. CDR3 region: CATSRRSLNEKLFF. CDR3 nucleotides: TGTGCCACCAGCAGACGGAGCCTTAATGAAAAACTGTTTTTT.